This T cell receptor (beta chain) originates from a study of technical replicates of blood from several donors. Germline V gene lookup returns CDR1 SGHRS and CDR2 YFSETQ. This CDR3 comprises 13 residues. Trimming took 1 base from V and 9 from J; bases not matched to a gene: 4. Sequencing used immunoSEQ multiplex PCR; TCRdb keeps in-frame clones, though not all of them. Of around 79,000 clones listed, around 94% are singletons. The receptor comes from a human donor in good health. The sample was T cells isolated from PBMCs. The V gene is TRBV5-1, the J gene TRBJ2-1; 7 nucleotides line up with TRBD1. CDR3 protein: CASSLRGGGEQFF. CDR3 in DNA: TGCGCCAGCAGCTTGAGAGGGGGCGGTGAGCAGTTCTTC.